The 16 T cell receptor beta chains in this list originate from one sample, sequenced in a study of blood T cell repertoires in COVID-19. Produced via immunoSEQ multiplex PCR; TCRdb's table is partial and in-frame only. This table holds under 150,000 clones, more than 65% found once. The sequencing input was peripheral blood. The receptor source for this set is a woman aged 55-69 years with acute or convalescent COVID-19.

This clone was picked up one time. The chain combines TRBV10-3 with TRBJ2-7; 8 positions agree with TRBD1. V dropped 10 bases and J dropped 7; count of bases not matched to a gene: 9. Per germline, CDR1 ENHRY and CDR2 SYGVKD. The length of the CDR3 is 12 residues. CDR3 protein: CATGTGLREQYF. CDR3 sequence (DNA): TGTGCCACTGGGACAGGTCTCCGTGAGCAGTACTTC.

This clone appeared a few times. This chain uses TRBV12-3 or TRBV12-4 with TRBJ1-2, with 7 bases lining up with TRBD1. CDR3 size: 12 residues. Unmatched junction bases numbered 5, after V lost 6 bases and J lost 7 bases. The CDR3 nucleotides read TGTGCCAGCAGACAGGGGAGCGGTGGCTACACCTTC. Protein: CASRQGSGGYTF.

The chain is built from TRBV24-1 and TRBJ2-3; 9 nucleotides line up with TRBD1. Per the germline V gene, CDR1 is KGHDR and CDR2 is SFDVKD. There are 17 residues in the CDR3. J lost 3 bases, V lost 7 bases, and 13 bases had no gene match. The CDR3 spells CATSSLGTGRLTDTQYF. CDR3 coding DNA: TGTGCCACCAGCTCCCTCGGGACAGGGAGGTTAACAGATACGCAGTATTTT.

This clone was counted only a few times. The chain joins TRBV6-2 or TRBV6-3 to TRBJ2-7; 9 bases match TRBD1. CDR3 length equals 15 residues. V dropped 1 base and J dropped 5; count of bases not matched to a gene: 6. CDR1 is MNHEY, CDR2 SVGEGT, per germline. Here the CDR3 reads CASSYLDRGVNEQYF. The CDR3 coding sequence is TGTGCCAGCAGTTACTTGGACAGGGGTGTGAACGAGCAGTACTTC.

The gene calls are TRBV28 and TRBJ1-5, with D hard to call. The CDR3 length is 15 residues. V was cut by 1 base and J by 7 bases, with 14 bases left in between. From germline, CDR1 is MDHEN and CDR2 SYDVKM. The chain's CDR3 is CASSLFYVSGQPQHF. CDR3 DNA: TGTGCCAGCAGTTTATTTTACGTCAGCGGGCAGCCCCAGCATTTT. Drawing the rest from reference TRBV28 and TRBJ1-5, the complete variable domain is DVKVTQSSRYLVKRTGEKVFLECVQDMDHENMFWYRQDPGLGLRLIYFSYDVKMKEKGDIPEGYSVSREKKERFSLILESASTNQTSMYLCASSLFYVSGQPQHFGDGTRLSIL.

The rearrangement uses TRBV10-3 and TRBJ2-5, with a tentative D call TRBD2 (6 bases). The V end was cut by 0 bases, the J end by 2 bases, with 13 bases between. The CDR3 contains 16 residues. Germline CDR1 is ENHRY and CDR2 is SYGVKD. The CDR3 DNA is TGTGCCATCAGTGAGTCGGCGGGACGAAGACAAGAGACCCAGTACTTC. Translating gives CAISESAGRRQETQYF.

J is TRBJ2-2 and V is TRBV7-9; D is possibly TRBD1 (6 bases). Deletions cut 5 bases from V and 5 bases from J, with 12 bases between. The germline V gene has CDR1 SEHNR and CDR2 FQNEAQ (reference sequence). This CDR3 contains 14 residues. CDR3 nucleotides: TGTGCCAGCAGCATCCAGGGGTCTACCGGGGAGCTGTTTTTT. This encodes CASSIQGSTGELFF.

This chain joins TRBV6-6 and TRBJ2-3; D uncertain. Between the trimmed V and J ends, which lost 0 bases and 2 bases, there was a span of 12 bases. The CDR3 spans 16 residues. Germline CDR1 is MNHNY and CDR2 is SVGAGI (reference sequence). The DNA for the CDR3 is TGTGCCAGCAGTTACTCACAGCCGTTACTCACAGATACGCAGTATTTT. Translation gives CASSYSQPLLTDTQYF.

The chain couples TRBV18 to TRBJ2-5, with TRBD1 matching over 7 bases. J gave up 4 bases and V 4 bases, and 9 bases lay outside the gene matches. Looked up from germline, CDR1 is KGHSH and CDR2 is LQKENI. The CDR3 is 15 amino acids. The CDR3 sequence is CASSLIQGSGETQYF. For the CDR3, the DNA is TGTGCCAGCTCACTTATACAGGGGAGCGGAGAGACCCAGTACTTC.

This rearrangement joins TRBV7-9 to TRBJ1-2, with D tentatively TRBD1 (5 bases). CDR3 length equals 15 residues. V lost 5 bases and J 6 bases, leaving 19 bases between the germline ends. Germline V gene lookup returns CDR1 SEHNR and CDR2 FQNEAQ (reference sequence). CDR3 amino acids: CASSDRAGRVDGYTF. In DNA form, the CDR3 reads TGTGCCAGCAGCGACCGGGCAGGGAGGGTTGATGGCTACACCTTC.

This clone has only a few counts. This chain joins TRBV6-1 and TRBJ1-2; TRBD1 might be the D (5 bases). The CDR3 runs 14 residues. Germline V gives CDR1 MNHNS, CDR2 SASEGT. The V gene lost 2 bases and the J gene lost 6 bases, with 13 bases spanning the gap. The CDR3 DNA follows: TGTGCCAGCAGTGAACAGGGCTGGGGTGATGGCTACACCTTC. This sequence encodes CASSEQGWGDGYTF.

CDR3 in amino acids: CASSFAGQGGYGYTF. The CDR3 DNA reads TGTGCCAGCAGCTTTGCGGGACAGGGGGGCTATGGCTACACCTTC. The chain couples TRBV7-8 to TRBJ1-2; 11 nucleotides agree with TRBD1. This CDR3 comprises 15 residues. Germline lookup yields CDR1 SGHVS and CDR2 FQNEAQ. The V gene end was trimmed by 3 bases and the J gene end by 4 bases; junction bases not matched to a gene: 4.

The chain couples TRBV7-8 to TRBJ2-7, with 8 positions matching TRBD2. Germline trimming cut 7 bases from V and 7 bases from J; bases unmatched to any gene: 15. This CDR3 is 15 amino acids long. CDR1 and CDR2 (germline): SGHVS, FQNEAQ. The CDR3 region is CASTAQAGALGEQYF. In DNA, the CDR3 is TGTGCCAGCACCGCCCAAGCGGGGGCTCTGGGGGAGCAGTACTTC.

The chain's CDR3 is CASSFGGGNEQFF. DNA of the CDR3: TGTGCCAGCAGTTTTGGGGGAGGTAATGAGCAGTTCTTC. This chain uses TRBV12-3 or TRBV12-4 with TRBJ2-1; D perhaps matches TRBD2 (6 bases). The CDR3 loop spans 13 amino acids. Trimming stripped 3 bases from V and 7 bases from J, with 10 bases between.

This clone appeared a single time. The chain has TRBV19 and TRBJ1-6; the D is unclear. Trimming cost V 5 bases and J 8 bases, with 13 bases left between them. The CDR3 consists of 14 residues. Germline V CDR1 and CDR2: LNHDA, SQIVND (reference sequence). Here the CDR3 reads CASSSQEPYSPLHF. As DNA, the CDR3 is TGTGCCAGTAGTTCGCAGGAACCTTATTCACCCCTCCACTTT.

V is TRBV7-9 and J is TRBJ1-1; possibly TRBD1 for D (5 bases). The CDR3 is made up of 13 amino acids. V lost 2 bases and J 5 bases, leaving 9 bases between the germline ends. Germline CDR1 and CDR2: SEHNR and FQNEAQ (reference sequence). CDR3 DNA: TGTGCCAGCAGCTTACAGGGCTGGACTGAAGCTTTCTTT. It is translated as CASSLQGWTEAFF. Combining the CDR3 with reference TRBV7-9 and TRBJ1-1 gives the whole variable domain DTGVSQNPRHKITKRGQNVTFRCDPISEHNRLYWYRQTLGQGPEFLTYFQNEAQLEKSRLLSDRFSAERPKGSFSTLEIQRTEQGDSAMYLCASSLQGWTEAFFGQGTRLTVV.